These 26 T cell receptor beta chains were all obtained from the same sample, sequenced in a study of blood T cell repertoires in COVID-19 (dated by TCRdb to about 2020). Library prep was done by the immunoSEQ multiplex PCR assay. The source is immuneACCESS, and TCRdb retained only in-frame sequences with V and J called. Part of the clones is not carried over; for the studies checked, unresolved V genes explain less than half of this, and the remainder is unexplained. This sample comprises 60,000 to 80,000 clones, approximately 78% of them detected only once. Of the sample, around 4% is held by the ten largest clones. Material for sequencing was PBMCs or T cells enriched from blood (not recorded which). All receptors come from a woman in her thirties or forties with acute COVID-19.

The chain joins TRBV9 to TRBJ2-7; TRBD1 matches at 10 bases. Germline trimming cut 0 bases from V and 1 base from J; bases unmatched to any gene: 4. The length of the CDR3 is 16 residues. Germline V gene data show CDR1 as SGDLS and CDR2 as YYNGEE. CDR3 sequence reads: CASSVAVGQGSYEQYF. The DNA for the CDR3 is TGTGCCAGCAGCGTAGCTGTGGGACAGGGGTCCTACGAGCAGTACTTC.

V is TRBV19 and J is TRBJ1-2, with TRBD1 identical over 7 bases. The CDR3 totals 13 residues. The germline V gene has CDR1 LNHDA and CDR2 SQIVND (reference sequence). V was pared by 5 bases and J by 4 bases, with 4 bases of the junction left unmatched. The CDR3 protein is CASSLDRSYGYTF. CDR3 in DNA: TGTGCCAGTAGTTTGGACAGGAGCTATGGCTACACCTTC.

V gene TRBV3-1 (or the pseudogene TRBV3-2) combines with J gene TRBJ2-3, with D tentatively TRBD2 (5 bases). Germline CDR1 is LGHDT and CDR2 is YNNKEL (reference sequence). The ends were cut back, 0 bases at V and 6 bases at J, with 13 bases in the middle. This CDR3 has 15 amino acids. This CDR3 reads CASSQEIRADDTQYF. The CDR3 nucleotides are TGTGCCAGCAGCCAAGAAATTCGAGCGGATGATACGCAGTATTTT.

The rearrangement links TRBV7-2 to TRBJ2-1, with TRBD1 identical over 11 bases. This CDR3 has 18 residues. The junction had 15 bases not matched to a gene; V was cut back by 5 bases and J by 6 bases. Germline V gene sequence: CDR1 SGHTA, CDR2 FQGNSA. This CDR3 reads CASSASSSGTGGGNEQFF. DNA for the CDR3: TGTGCCAGCAGCGCAAGCTCCTCCGGGACAGGGGGAGGCAATGAGCAGTTCTTC.

This chain links TRBV7-9 with TRBJ2-7, with TRBD1 identical over 7 bases. The CDR3 has 17 amino acids. Germline V gives CDR1 SEHNR, CDR2 FQNEAQ (reference sequence). V lost 1 base to trimming and J lost 3 bases; unmatched junction nucleotides: 12. The CDR3 region is CASSLVPLGGEIYEQYF. The DNA for the CDR3 is TGTGCCAGCAGCTTAGTGCCTTTAGGGGGCGAAATCTACGAGCAGTACTTC.

This clone came up once. DNA of the CDR3: TGTGCCAGTACCCAATGGGGGGGGAACACTGAAGCTTTCTTT. Amino acids: CASTQWGGNTEAFF. The V gene is TRBV19, the J gene TRBJ1-1, with D tentatively TRBD1 (5 bases). CDR3 size: 14 residues. V lost 7 bases and J lost 1, with 13 bases in between. Germline CDR1 LNHDA, CDR2 SQIVND (reference sequence).

V and J are TRBV28 and TRBJ2-5; 7 positions agree with TRBD1. In germline, CDR1 is MDHEN, CDR2 SYDVKM. Trimming took 2 bases from V and 0 from J; bases not matched to a gene: 3. This CDR3 contains 15 residues. CDR3 sequence: CASSLGDSYQETQYF. In DNA, the CDR3 is TGTGCCAGCAGTTTAGGGGACAGTTACCAAGAGACCCAGTACTTC.

The genes are TRBV2 and TRBJ1-1, with D tentatively TRBD1 (6 bases). CDR3 length: 14 amino acids. Trimming left V 3 bases short and J 3 bases short, with 11 bases between. CDR1 and CDR2 from the germline V gene are SNHLY and FYNNEI. DNA of the CDR3: TGTGCCAGCAGTGACGTTCGGACAGACACTGAAGCTTTCTTT. Its translation: CASSDVRTDTEAFF.

In nucleotides, the CDR3 is TGTGCCAGTAGTACCCAGCGGGAGCTCCTCAATGAGCAGTTCTTC. It yields the protein CASSTQRELLNEQFF. The rearrangement joins TRBV19 to TRBJ2-1, with 8 bases matching TRBD2. The junction had 8 bases not matched to a gene; V was cut back by 4 bases and J by 6 bases. CDR1 LNHDA and CDR2 SQIVND come from the germline V gene (reference sequence). The CDR3 extends over 15 amino acids.

The V call is TRBV23-1, the J call TRBJ1-1; D remains unclear. TRBV23-1 belongs to the ORF category, with a function that is uncertain. The CDR3 is made up of 13 amino acids. V was clipped by 3 bases and J by 1 base, with 6 bases between them. DNA for the CDR3: TGCGCCAGCAGTCAGCGGAGGAACACTGAAGCTTTCTTT. This sequence encodes CASSQRRNTEAFF.

This chain links TRBV5-4 with TRBJ1-1, with D possibly being TRBD1 (6 bases). The CDR3 covers 16 residues. Germline V gene lookup returns CDR1 SGHNT and CDR2 YYREEE (reference sequence). The V end was cut by 0 bases, the J end by 1 base, with 13 bases between. The CDR3 reads CASSLGIRGANTEAFF. The CDR3 coding sequence is TGTGCCAGCAGCTTGGGGATTCGGGGGGCGAACACTGAAGCTTTCTTT.

The chain has TRBV5-6 and TRBJ1-2, with 9 bases that match TRBD1. With V trimmed by 4 bases and J by 3 bases, 7 bases remained unmatched. There are 15 residues in the CDR3. Germline CDR1 and CDR2: SGHDT and YYEEEE. As DNA, the CDR3 is TGTGCCAGCAGCGTAACAGGGGGCGCCGACTATGGCTACACCTTC. Its translation is CASSVTGGADYGYTF.

V is TRBV7-8 and J is TRBJ1-5, with D possibly being TRBD1 (6 bases). The CDR3 is 15 residues long. The V end lost 5 bases, the J end lost 6 bases, and 17 bases lay between the germline ends. The V gene's germline CDR1 is SGHVS and CDR2 FQNEAQ. This chain's CDR3 is CASSPGASGGQPQHF. The CDR3 nucleotides are TGTGCCAGCAGCCCGGGGGCCTCGGGGGGTCAGCCCCAGCATTTT.

V is TRBV3-1 (or the pseudogene TRBV3-2) and J is TRBJ1-2; weak D call: TRBD1 (6 bases). The CDR3 spans 15 residues. Germline-derived CDR1 and CDR2 are LGHDT and YNNKEL (reference sequence). V lost 1 base, J lost 4 bases, and 13 bases lay in between. The CDR3 DNA reads as TGTGCCAGCAGCCAAGGCCAGGGGCTAGTCTATGGCTACACCTTC. Translation: CASSQGQGLVYGYTF.

This chain connects TRBV18 to TRBJ2-7; 7 nucleotides align to TRBD2. The CDR3 consists of 13 residues. Germline V lookup: CDR1 KGHSH, CDR2 LQKENI. With V trimmed by 3 bases and J by 5 bases, 4 bases remained unmatched. The CDR3 DNA reads TGTGCCAGCTCACCGGGGGGGACCCACGAGCAGTACGTC. Its translation: CASSPGGTHEQYV.

The J gene is TRBJ1-5, the V gene TRBV7-9; D not certain. CDR3 length: 13 amino acids. Germline values: CDR1 SEHNR, CDR2 FQNEAQ (reference sequence). V gave up 5 bases and J gave up 4 bases, with 9 bases separating them. CDR3 loop: CASSPTENQPQHF. The CDR3 bases are TGTGCCAGCAGCCCCACAGAGAATCAGCCCCAGCATTTT.

Only one count was recorded for this clone. This chain connects TRBV19 to TRBJ1-5; D might be TRBD1 (5 bases). The CDR3 runs to 19 residues. V was trimmed by 2 bases and J by 0 bases, leaving 20 bases between them. CDR1 is LNHDA and CDR2 is SQIVND in the germline V gene (reference sequence). The chain's CDR3 is CASSISGPGTRYSNQPQHF. The CDR3 DNA sequence: TGTGCCAGTAGTATATCAGGGCCCGGAACGCGATATAGCAATCAGCCCCAGCATTTT.

Comments on this clone: An end of the junction differs from the germline gene, which may be a read error. V is TRBV7-7 and J is TRBJ2-3; TRBD1 aligns across 8 bases. Germline CDR1 reads SSHAT; CDR2 reads FNYEAQ (reference sequence). The CDR3 runs to 15 residues. The CDR3 DNA sequence: TGTGCTAGCAGCTTAGAAGGTGGGACAGGCGGTACGCAGTATTTT. This translates into CASSLEGGTGGTQYF.

The V call is TRBV7-6, the J call TRBJ2-5, with D tentatively TRBD1 (6 bases). Germline loops: CDR1 SGHVS, CDR2 FNYEAQ. The CDR3 runs 11 residues. The germline V and J ends were trimmed by 6 bases and 7 bases, with 9 bases remaining between them. CDR3 coding DNA: TGTGCCAGCAGTGGGGGCGGGACCCAGTACTTC. Translating it yields CASSGGGTQYF.

The V gene is TRBV28, the J gene TRBJ2-7; TRBD2 agrees at 7 bases. Looked up from germline, CDR1 is MDHEN and CDR2 is SYDVKM. There are 16 residues in the CDR3. The V segment lost 3 bases and the J segment 1 base; nucleotides outside the gene matches: 9. CDR3 region: CASSFRLADLSYEQYF. For the CDR3, the DNA is TGTGCCAGCAGTTTCAGGCTAGCGGACCTTTCCTACGAGCAGTACTTC. Full variable domain (rest looked up from reference TRBV28 and TRBJ2-7): DVKVTQSSRYLVKRTGEKVFLECVQDMDHENMFWYRQDPGLGLRLIYFSYDVKMKEKGDIPEGYSVSREKKERFSLILESASTNQTSMYLCASSFRLADLSYEQYFGPGTRLTVT.

The chain carries TRBV7-9 and TRBJ2-1; D may be TRBD2 (6 bases). This CDR3 contains 16 residues. The V gene's germline CDR1 is SEHNR and CDR2 FQNEAQ (reference sequence). V was trimmed by 5 bases and J by 4 bases, leaving 18 bases between them. CDR3 bases: TGTGCCAGCAGCCGTTTGGGACTCAACGCTTACAATGAGCAGTTCTTC. This gives the protein CASSRLGLNAYNEQFF.

The J gene is TRBJ2-3, the V gene TRBV27, with TRBD2 matching 11 bases. Germline assignment: CDR1 MNHEY and CDR2 SMNVEV (reference sequence). V shed 11 bases, J shed 1 base, and the junction held 11 bases outside the gene matches. The CDR3 contains 16 residues. CDR3 DNA: TGTGCCTCCAAACTCATAGCGGGGGGGGGCACAGATACGCAGTATTTT. It yields the protein CASKLIAGGGTDTQYF.

The chain is built from TRBV7-8 and TRBJ1-5; no clear D. Between the trimmed V and J ends, which lost 2 bases and 2 bases, there was a span of 13 bases. Germline values: CDR1 SGHVS, CDR2 FQNEAQ. The CDR3 runs to 16 residues. CDR3 protein: CASSLIIRSGNQPQHF. As DNA, the CDR3 is TGTGCCAGCAGCTTAATCATACGCAGTGGCAATCAGCCCCAGCATTTT. Variable domain in full (rest from reference TRBV7-8 and TRBJ1-5): GAGVSQSPRYKVAKRGQDVALRCDPISGHVSLFWYQQALGQGPEFLTYFQNEAQLDKSGLPSDRFFAERPEGSVSTLKIQRTQQEDSAVYLCASSLIIRSGNQPQHFGDGTRLSIL.

This clone occurred a few times. Other DNA sequences within the sample encode an identical CDR3. The chain has TRBV3-1 (or the pseudogene TRBV3-2) and TRBJ1-1; a possible D gene is TRBD1 (5 bases). The CDR3 runs to 13 residues. From germline, CDR1 is LGHDT and CDR2 YNNKEL (reference sequence). V shed 1 base and J shed 5 bases, with 8 bases lying between them. The CDR3 DNA reads as TGTGCCAGCAGCCAAGGCGGGGGAACTGAAGCTTTCTTT. As protein: CASSQGGGTEAFF.

The rearrangement uses TRBV29-1 and TRBJ1-2, with TRBD1 matching over 11 bases. Trimming took 6 bases from V and 2 from J; bases not matched to a gene: 5. CDR1 and CDR2 from the germline V gene are SQVTM and ANQGSEA. The CDR3 totals 14 residues. This CDR3 is CSVTDRGRNYGYTF. The CDR3 DNA sequence: TGCAGCGTGACGGACAGGGGGCGAAACTATGGCTACACCTTC.

The CDR3 region is CASSAGTGAYNEQFF. Here the CDR3 DNA reads TGTGCCAGCAGCGCCGGGACAGGCGCCTACAATGAGCAGTTCTTC. V usage is TRBV9 and J usage is TRBJ2-1; 8 bases line up with TRBD1. The germline V gene encodes CDR1 SGDLS and CDR2 YYNGEE. The length of the CDR3 is 15 residues. V was clipped by 3 bases and J by 2 bases; unmatched bases: 4.